One and the same sample provided the 14 T cell receptor beta chains below, sequenced in a study of T cells after somatic rescue of genetic block. Measured with immunoSEQ multiplex PCR; TCRdb has only the in-frame clones, and not every one. Found here are some 15,000 clones, less than 85% of them singletons; the top ten hold 25% to 30%. The sequenced sample consisted of peripheral blood mononuclear cells (PBMCs). Receptor source: a man aged 18 to 29.

This clone was seen only a few times. The chain is built from TRBV2 and TRBJ2-6; perhaps TRBD2 as D (5 bases). The V gene's germline CDR1 is SNHLY and CDR2 FYNNEI. The CDR3 runs 15 residues. V shed 6 bases and J shed 5 bases, with 14 bases lying between them. The CDR3 is CASRIAEGWANVLTF. The CDR3, as DNA: TGTGCCAGCAGAATCGCTGAGGGCTGGGCCAACGTCCTGACTTTC. The variable domain in full, completed from reference TRBV2 and TRBJ2-6, reads EPEVTQTPSHQVTQMGQEVILRCVPISNHLYFYWYRQILGQKVEFLVSFYNNEISEKSEIFDDQFSVERPDGSNFTLKIRSTKLEDSAMYFCASRIAEGWANVLTFGAGSRLTVL.

The rearrangement uses TRBV6-6 and TRBJ1-2; a possible D gene is TRBD1 (5 bases). The germline V and J ends were trimmed by 4 bases and 2 bases, with 11 bases remaining between them. Germline V gives CDR1 MNHNY, CDR2 SVGAGI (reference sequence). The CDR3 spans 14 residues. The CDR3 sequence: CASSSPGRNYGYTF. In DNA, the CDR3 is TGTGCCAGCAGTTCTCCGGGACGGAACTATGGCTACACCTTC.

The V call is TRBV13, the J call TRBJ2-5, with TRBD1 as a possible D gene (5 bases). The J call may not be correct, given that the DNA end is closer to TRBJ2-7. The CDR3 has 13 amino acids. The V gene's germline CDR1 is PRHDT and CDR2 FYEKMQ (reference sequence). The CDR3, as DNA: TGTGCCAGCAGCCTACAGGCCCCCTACGAGCAGTACTTC. Amino acid sequence: CASSLQAPYEQYF.

This rearrangement joins TRBV7-2 to TRBJ2-7; D is unresolved. The CDR3 sequence is 11 residues long. Trimming took 2 bases from V and 4 from J, leaving 3 bases between them. From germline, CDR1 is SGHTA and CDR2 FQGNSA. CDR3 loop: CASSLTYEQYF. DNA for the CDR3: TGTGCCAGCAGCTTAACGTACGAGCAGTACTTC. Drawing the rest from reference TRBV7-2 and TRBJ2-7, the complete variable domain is GAGVSQSPSNKVTEKGKDVELRCDPISGHTALYWYRQSLGQGLEFLIYFQGNSAPDKSGLPSDRFSAERTGGSVSTLTIQRTQQEDSAVYLCASSLTYEQYFGPGTRLTVT.

This chain links TRBV7-3 with TRBJ2-1; 14 nucleotides agree with TRBD2. The CDR3 is 18 amino acids. With V trimmed by 4 bases and J by 0 bases, 5 bases remained unmatched. From germline, CDR1 is SGHTA and CDR2 FQGTGA. For the CDR3, the DNA is TGTGCCAGCAGCTCCAGACTAGCGGGGGGGTCCTCCTACAATGAGCAGTTCTTC. Residues: CASSSRLAGGSSYNEQFF.

The V and J genes are TRBV28 and TRBJ2-6; no definite D call. The CDR3 spans 15 residues. V lost 2 bases, J lost 2 bases, and 7 bases lay in between. Germline-derived CDR1 and CDR2 are MDHEN and SYDVKM. CDR3 DNA sequence: TGTGCCAGCAGTTTACTGAGAACTGGGGCCAACGTCCTGACTTTC. Translation: CASSLLRTGANVLTF.

This chain uses TRBV5-1 with TRBJ2-3; TRBD1 matches at 12 bases. There are 16 residues in the CDR3. J lost 3 bases, V lost 3 bases, and 5 bases had no gene match. CDR1 and CDR2 from the germline V gene are SGHRS and YFSETQ. CDR3 sequence reads: CASSWDRGLWTDTQYF. In DNA form, the CDR3 reads TGCGCCAGCAGCTGGGACAGGGGGCTTTGGACAGATACGCAGTATTTT.

This clone is a singleton in its sample. This rearrangement joins TRBV10-3 to TRBJ2-2; D tentatively fits TRBD1 or TRBD2 (5 bases each). CDR1 is ENHRY and CDR2 is SYGVKD in the germline V gene. The CDR3 totals 13 residues. V was clipped by 7 bases and J by 5 bases, with 11 bases between them. CDR3 DNA: TGTGCCATCACTCGGGACGGGACCGGGGAGCTGTTTTTT. It encodes CAITRDGTGELFF.

V gene TRBV9 combines with J gene TRBJ2-3; the match to TRBD1 covers 7 bases. After removal of 3 bases from V and 4 bases from J, the junction contained 5 bases not matched to a gene. The CDR3 runs 14 residues. Germline loops: CDR1 SGDLS, CDR2 YYNGEE. Here the CDR3 reads CASSAYRGADTQYF. The CDR3 DNA sequence: TGTGCCAGCAGCGCCTACAGGGGAGCAGATACGCAGTATTTT. Full variable domain (missing parts from reference TRBV9 and TRBJ2-3): DSGVTQTPKHLITATGQRVTLRCSPRSGDLSVYWYQQSLDQGLQFLIQYYNGEERAKGNILERFSAQQFPDLHSELNLSSLELGDSALYFCASSAYRGADTQYFGPGTRLTVL.

The gene calls are TRBV19 and TRBJ1-4; D possibly corresponds to TRBD1 (5 bases). The CDR3 length is 15 residues. CDR1 and CDR2 (germline): LNHDA, SQIVND (reference sequence). Deletions cut 1 base from V and 5 bases from J, with 11 bases between. In DNA form, the CDR3 reads TGTGCCAGTAGTATAGCCCGGGGCGTGAATGAAAAACTGTTTTTT. The encoded protein is CASSIARGVNEKLFF.

The rearrangement uses TRBV5-1 and TRBJ2-7; D is ambiguous. The germline V gene encodes CDR1 SGHRS and CDR2 YFSETQ. The CDR3 extends over 12 amino acids. Between the trimmed V and J ends, which lost 2 bases and 3 bases, there was a span of 6 bases. The DNA of the CDR3 is TGCGCCAGCAGCTTTGGGGTCTACGAGCAGTACTTC. Its protein product is CASSFGVYEQYF.

The V call is TRBV6-1, the J call TRBJ2-3; D not resolved. Trimming cost V 7 bases and J 2 bases, with 13 bases left between them. Germline-derived CDR1 and CDR2 are MNHNS and SASEGT. This CDR3 is 14 amino acids long. Here the CDR3 DNA reads TGTGCCAGCATCATCAGGAGCGCCACAGATACGCAGTATTTT. Translated: CASIIRSATDTQYF.

The V gene is TRBV28, the J gene TRBJ2-7; 7 bases align to TRBD1. The CDR3 runs 13 residues. CDR1 MDHEN and CDR2 SYDVKM come from the germline V gene. Here the CDR3 DNA reads TGTGCAGAATCCGGACAGGTAATCAACGAGCAGTACTTC. This sequence encodes CAESGQVINEQYF.

This clone showed up just once. The rearrangement uses TRBV5-1 and TRBJ1-4; D is ambiguous. Germline CDR1 SGHRS, CDR2 YFSETQ. Between the trimmed V and J ends, which lost 3 bases and 1 base, there was a span of 10 bases. There are 15 residues in the CDR3. The CDR3, as DNA: TGCGCCAGCAGCTCCTATGGAGGAACTAATGAAAAACTGTTTTTT. The encoded protein is CASSSYGGTNEKLFF.